What follows are 13 T cell receptor beta chains derived from one specimen sequenced in a study of siplizumab effects on memory and regulatory T cells. The assay was immunoSEQ multiplex PCR, and TCRdb's table has in-frame clones only and misses some. The table shows approximately 100,000 clones, with around 90% occurring only once. Sequenced input: Tregs sorted from blood. The receptors here all came from a human donor in good health.

This chain joins TRBV19 and TRBJ2-3, with a weak D call TRBD2 (5 bases). CDR1 is LNHDA, CDR2 SQIVND, per germline (reference sequence). The CDR3 totals 15 residues. The V end was cut by 0 bases, the J end by 1 base, with 8 bases between. The CDR3 coding sequence is TGTGCCAGTAGTATAGATCGGGGAGGCACAGATACGCAGTATTTT. It codes for CASSIDRGGTDTQYF.

In this sample, this clone turned up a few times. The chain combines TRBV28 with TRBJ1-1; D uncertain. Germline loops: CDR1 MDHEN, CDR2 SYDVKM. Trimming cost V 5 bases and J 10 bases, with 14 bases left between them. The CDR3 is 12 residues long. CDR3 bases: TGTGCCAGCAGTCTGACTTATATGATAGCTTTCTTT. It translates to CASSLTYMIAFF.

This rearrangement joins TRBV29-1 to TRBJ2-3; TRBD1 agrees at 8 bases. The CDR3 spans 14 residues. The junction had 7 bases not matched to a gene; V was cut back by 7 bases and J by 1 base. Germline lookup yields CDR1 SQVTM and CDR2 ANQGSEA. DNA for the CDR3: TGCAGCGCTCTGACGGGACAGGGCACAGATACGCAGTATTTT. As protein: CSALTGQGTDTQYF.

Note on this clone: Other nucleotide sequences from this sample produce the same CDR3. The V gene is TRBV11-1, the J gene TRBJ2-7; no reliable D call. The CDR3 contains 14 residues. V was pared by 1 base and J by 3 bases, with 10 bases between. CDR1 and CDR2 from the germline V gene are SGHAT and FQDESV (reference sequence). The CDR3 DNA is TGTGCCAGCAGCTTAGAAGACGCCATCTACGAGCAGTACTTC. Its translation is CASSLEDAIYEQYF.

Many counts were recorded for this clone. The chain has TRBV6-6 and TRBJ2-7, with 9 bases aligning to TRBD2. J gave up 2 bases and V 0 bases, and 2 bases lay outside the gene matches. This CDR3 spans 15 amino acids. Germline V gene sequence: CDR1 MNHNY, CDR2 SVGAGI (reference sequence). The chain's CDR3 is CASSYSPSGTYEQYF. The CDR3 DNA follows: TGTGCCAGCAGTTACTCGCCTAGCGGGACCTACGAGCAGTACTTC.

V is TRBV4-2 and J is TRBJ2-3, with D possibly TRBD2 on 6 matching bases. V lost 4 bases, J lost 4 bases, and 18 bases lay in between. The CDR3 contains 16 residues. Germline V CDR1 and CDR2: LGHNA, YNFKEQ. CDR3 in DNA: TGTGCCAGCAGCCGGTCGGGCAGGGAGGTTCCAGATACGCAGTATTTT. Translation: CASSRSGREVPDTQYF.

The chain recombines TRBV30 with TRBJ1-2, with D tentatively TRBD1 (5 bases). The CDR3 has 12 residues. Germline V gives CDR1 GTSNPN, CDR2 SVGIG (reference sequence). Between the trimmed V and J ends, which lost 4 bases and 5 bases, there was a span of 11 bases. The DNA of the CDR3 is TGTGCCTGGACACGACAGTCATATGGCTACACCTTC. Its protein is CAWTRQSYGYTF.

This rearrangement joins TRBV27 to TRBJ1-2; possible D gene TRBD1, 5 bases. CDR1 and CDR2 (germline): MNHEY, SMNVEV (reference sequence). The length of the CDR3 is 13 residues. V lost 4 bases and J 8 bases, leaving 14 bases between the germline ends. The CDR3: CASSSQGPGGYTF. The CDR3 DNA is TGTGCCAGCAGTTCCCAGGGTCCGGGGGGCTACACCTTC.

The chain employs TRBV7-9 and TRBJ1-4; D uncertain. Trimming pared 1 base from V and 6 bases from J, leaving 9 bases between. The germline CDR1 and CDR2 sequences are SEHNR and FQNEAQ (reference sequence). The CDR3 is made up of 14 amino acids. The CDR3 here is CASSLGMGYEKLFF. The CDR3 nucleotides read TGTGCCAGCAGCTTAGGCATGGGTTATGAAAAACTGTTTTTT.

The chain joins TRBV11-2 to TRBJ2-2; D is undetermined. Trimming pared 11 bases from V and 0 bases from J, leaving 16 bases between. The CDR3 covers 15 residues. Per the germline V gene, CDR1 is SGHAT and CDR2 is FQNNGV. CDR3 in DNA: TGTGCCGGCCGACATGACAAACCGAACACCGGGGAGCTGTTTTTT. Protein: CAGRHDKPNTGELFF. Full variable domain (rest looked up from reference TRBV11-2 and TRBJ2-2): EAGVAQSPRYKIIEKRQSVAFWCNPISGHATLYWYQQILGQGPKLLIQFQNNGVVDDSQLPKDRFSAERLKGVDSTLKIQPAKLEDSAVYLCAGRHDKPNTGELFFGEGSRLTVL.

This clone was observed a handful of times. The chain has TRBV7-3 and TRBJ1-1; TRBD1 might be the D (6 bases). Germline values: CDR1 SGHTA, CDR2 FQGTGA. The ends were cut back, 3 bases at V and 5 bases at J, with 13 bases in the middle. This CDR3 contains 14 residues. The CDR3 DNA reads TGTGCCAGCAGCTTGACAGGCGTCGGGACTGAAGCTTTCTTT. Translating it yields CASSLTGVGTEAFF.

The chain has TRBV6-1 and TRBJ2-7; 7 bases are a match to TRBD1. The CDR3 is 12 residues long. Germline V gives CDR1 MNHNS, CDR2 SASEGT. After removal of 6 bases from V and 7 bases from J, the junction contained 6 bases not matched to a gene. The CDR3 DNA is TGTGCCAGCAGCCGAGGACAGGAGGAGCAGTACTTC. Translated, it gives CASSRGQEEQYF.

The chain carries TRBV7-3 and TRBJ2-2; D is perhaps TRBD2 (6 bases). V was cut by 5 bases and J by 6 bases, with 16 bases left in between. Per the germline V gene, CDR1 is SGHTA and CDR2 is FQGTGA. This CDR3 is built from 15 residues. CDR3 region: CASSPGLTPPGELFF. CDR3 DNA sequence: TGTGCCAGCAGCCCGGGACTCACCCCCCCCGGGGAGCTGTTTTTT. Complete variable domain (other parts from reference TRBV7-3 and TRBJ2-2): GAGVSQTPSNKVTEKGKYVELRCDPISGHTALYWYRQSLGQGPEFLIYFQGTGAADDSGLPNDRFFAVRPEGSVSTLKIQRTERGDSAVYLCASSPGLTPPGELFFGEGSRLTVL.